This TCR beta chain was identified during a study of shared clonotypes between healthy human individuals. From germline, CDR1 is SGHAT and CDR2 FQDESV (reference sequence). V was trimmed by 5 bases and J by 1 base, leaving 21 bases between them. The CDR3 totals 18 residues. Comments on this clone: Its target is not known.

Study results and caveats: Sampling involved blood alone; tissue repertoires likely differ.

All donors qualified as healthy HIV-negative adults and had experienced no recent acute infections or vaccinations. CD4+ cell separation produced CD45RA+ naive and CD45RA-negative memory subsets. Deep-level settings were used for running the assay. Only in-frame clones appear in the TCRdb table, and some are missing; sequencing was by immunoSEQ multiplex PCR. The sample includes roughly 170,000 clones, 60% to 75% of them seen just once. Source material: memory CD4+ T cells sorted from blood. The subset: CD45RA-negative fraction. The chain is built from TRBV11-1 and TRBJ1-3; tentative D call: TRBD1 (6 bases). This sequence originates from a man aged 30 to 39 in good health. CDR3 sequence (DNA): TGTGCCAGCAGCCCAGAGGGATCAGGGGCGGTTTCTGGAAACACCATATATTTT. It codes for CASSPEGSGAVSGNTIYF. Full variable domain (rest looked up from reference TRBV11-1 and TRBJ1-3): EAEVAQSPRYKITEKSQAVAFWCDPISGHATLYWYRQILGQGPELLVQFQDESVVDDSQLPKDRFSAERLKGVDSTLKIQPAELGDSAMYLCASSPEGSGAVSGNTIYFGEGSWLTVV.